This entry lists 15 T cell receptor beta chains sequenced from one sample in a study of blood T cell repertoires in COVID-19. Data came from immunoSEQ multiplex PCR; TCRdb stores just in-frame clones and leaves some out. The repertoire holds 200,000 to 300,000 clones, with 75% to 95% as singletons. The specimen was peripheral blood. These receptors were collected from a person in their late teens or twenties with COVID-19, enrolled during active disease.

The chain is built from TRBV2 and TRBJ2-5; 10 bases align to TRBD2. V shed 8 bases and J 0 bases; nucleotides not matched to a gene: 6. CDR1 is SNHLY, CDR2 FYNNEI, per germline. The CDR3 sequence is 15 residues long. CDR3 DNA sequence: TGTGCCAGCGGCACTAGCGGGGATTACCAAGAGACCCAGTACTTC. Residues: CASGTSGDYQETQYF.

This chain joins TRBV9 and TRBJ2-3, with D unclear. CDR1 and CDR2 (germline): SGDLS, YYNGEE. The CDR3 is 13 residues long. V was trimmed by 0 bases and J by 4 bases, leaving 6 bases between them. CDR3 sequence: CASSVGLADTQYF. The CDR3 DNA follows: TGTGCCAGCAGCGTAGGTCTAGCAGATACGCAGTATTTT.

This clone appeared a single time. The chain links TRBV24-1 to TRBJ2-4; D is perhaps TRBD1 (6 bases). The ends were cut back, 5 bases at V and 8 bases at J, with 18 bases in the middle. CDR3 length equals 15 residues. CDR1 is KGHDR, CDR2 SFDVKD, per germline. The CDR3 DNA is TGTGCCACCAGTGGTCGCAGCACAGGGTCGGACATTCAGTACTTC. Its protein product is CATSGRSTGSDIQYF.

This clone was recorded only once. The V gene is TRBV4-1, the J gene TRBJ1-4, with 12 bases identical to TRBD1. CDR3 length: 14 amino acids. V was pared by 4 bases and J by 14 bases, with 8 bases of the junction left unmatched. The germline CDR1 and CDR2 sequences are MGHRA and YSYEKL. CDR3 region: CASSLAGTGGYLFF. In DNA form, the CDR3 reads TGCGCCAGCAGCCTAGCCGGGACAGGGGGCTATCTGTTTTTT.

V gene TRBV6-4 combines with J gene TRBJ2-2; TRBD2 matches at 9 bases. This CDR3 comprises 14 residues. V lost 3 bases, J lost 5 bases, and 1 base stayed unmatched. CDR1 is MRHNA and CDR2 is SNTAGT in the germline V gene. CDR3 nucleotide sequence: TGTGCCAGCAGTGATGGACTAGCGACCGGGGAGCTGTTTTTT. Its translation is CASSDGLATGELFF.

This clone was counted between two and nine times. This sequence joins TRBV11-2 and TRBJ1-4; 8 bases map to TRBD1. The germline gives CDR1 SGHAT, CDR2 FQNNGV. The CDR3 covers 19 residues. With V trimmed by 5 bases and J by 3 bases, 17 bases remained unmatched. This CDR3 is CASSPRGSQGARANEKLFF. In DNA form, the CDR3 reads TGTGCCAGCAGCCCTAGAGGGTCCCAGGGGGCGCGAGCTAATGAAAAACTGTTTTTT.

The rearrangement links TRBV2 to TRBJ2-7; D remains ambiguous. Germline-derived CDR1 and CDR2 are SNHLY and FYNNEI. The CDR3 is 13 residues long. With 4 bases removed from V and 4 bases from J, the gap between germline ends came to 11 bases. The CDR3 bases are TGTGCCAGCAGTGTAGAAGGAGCTTACGAGCAGTACTTC. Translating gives CASSVEGAYEQYF. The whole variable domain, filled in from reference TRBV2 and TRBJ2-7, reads EPEVTQTPSHQVTQMGQEVILRCVPISNHLYFYWYRQILGQKVEFLVSFYNNEISEKSEIFDDQFSVERPDGSNFTLKIRSTKLEDSAMYFCASSVEGAYEQYFGPGTRLTVT.

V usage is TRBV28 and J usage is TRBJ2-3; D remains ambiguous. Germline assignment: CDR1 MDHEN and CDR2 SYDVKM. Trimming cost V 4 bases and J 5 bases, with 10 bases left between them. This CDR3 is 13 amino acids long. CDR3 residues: CASSSSGLDTQYF. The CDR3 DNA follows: TGTGCCAGCAGTTCGTCGGGTTTAGATACGCAGTATTTT. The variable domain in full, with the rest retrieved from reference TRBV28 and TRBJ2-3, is DVKVTQSSRYLVKRTGEKVFLECVQDMDHENMFWYRQDPGLGLRLIYFSYDVKMKEKGDIPEGYSVSREKKERFSLILESASTNQTSMYLCASSSSGLDTQYFGPGTRLTVL.

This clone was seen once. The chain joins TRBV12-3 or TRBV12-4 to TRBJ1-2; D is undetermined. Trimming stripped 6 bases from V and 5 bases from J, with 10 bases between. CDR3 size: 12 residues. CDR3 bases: TGTGCCAGCAGCCCGGTACCGTATGGCTACACCTTC. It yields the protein CASSPVPYGYTF.

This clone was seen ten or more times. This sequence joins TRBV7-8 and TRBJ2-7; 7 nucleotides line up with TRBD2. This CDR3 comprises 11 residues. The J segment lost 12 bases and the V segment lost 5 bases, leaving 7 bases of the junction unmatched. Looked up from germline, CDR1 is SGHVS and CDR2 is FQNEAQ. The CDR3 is CASSPGGGRYF. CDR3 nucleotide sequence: TGTGCCAGCAGCCCGGGCGGGGGACGGTACTTC.

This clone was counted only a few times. As DNA, the CDR3 is TGTGCCAGCAGCCTGACTAGCGGGGGCCTCGGCGAGCAGTACTTC. This gives the protein CASSLTSGGLGEQYF. The rearrangement uses TRBV7-2 and TRBJ2-7, with 12 positions matching TRBD2. Trimming removed 5 bases from V and 6 bases from J; junction bases left unmatched: 8. CDR3 length: 15 residues. The germline V gene encodes CDR1 SGHTA and CDR2 FQGNSA.

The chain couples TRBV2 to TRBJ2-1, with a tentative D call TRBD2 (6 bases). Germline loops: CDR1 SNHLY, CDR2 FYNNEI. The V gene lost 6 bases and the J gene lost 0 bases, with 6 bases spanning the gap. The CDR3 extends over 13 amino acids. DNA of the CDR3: TGTGCCAGCAGACTAGCCTCCTACAATGAGCAGTTCTTC. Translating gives CASRLASYNEQFF.

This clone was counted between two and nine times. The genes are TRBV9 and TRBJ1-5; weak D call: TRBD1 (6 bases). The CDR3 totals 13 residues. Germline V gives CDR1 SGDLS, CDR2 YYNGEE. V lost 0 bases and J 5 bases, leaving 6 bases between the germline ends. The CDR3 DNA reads TGTGCCAGCAGCGTAGGGACAGATCAGCCCCAGCATTTT. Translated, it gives CASSVGTDQPQHF.

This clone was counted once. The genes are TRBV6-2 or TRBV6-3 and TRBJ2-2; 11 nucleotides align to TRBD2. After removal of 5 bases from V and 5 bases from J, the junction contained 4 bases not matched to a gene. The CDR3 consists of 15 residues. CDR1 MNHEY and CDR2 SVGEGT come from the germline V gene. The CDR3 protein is CASSTGLAETGELFF. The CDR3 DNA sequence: TGTGCCAGCAGTACGGGACTAGCGGAAACCGGGGAGCTGTTTTTT.

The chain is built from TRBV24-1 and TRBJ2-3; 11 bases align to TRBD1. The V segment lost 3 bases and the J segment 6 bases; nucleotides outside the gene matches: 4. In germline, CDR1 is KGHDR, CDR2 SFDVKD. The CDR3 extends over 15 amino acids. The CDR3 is CATSDAGQGADTQYF. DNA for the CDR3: TGTGCCACCAGTGATGCCGGACAGGGGGCTGATACGCAGTATTTT.